This TCR beta chain was documented in a study of vaccination effects on CD4 cells after COVID-19. Study-wide background: Participants were given two doses of BNT162b2 or mRNA-1273 vaccine. The study, taken as a whole, reports: Vaccine- and infection-induced clones showed marked clonal contraction late following vaccination.

The germline V gene encodes CDR1 MNHEY and CDR2 SVGAGI. This CDR3 is 15 amino acids long. Trimming removed 10 bases from V and 9 bases from J; junction bases left unmatched: 17. Clones were read by immunoSEQ multiplex PCR, and TCRdb kept only the in-frame ones, dropping some. Of tens of thousands of clones in the sample, around 67% were seen once. As concerns this clone: The antigen remains unidentified.

Pools of viral peptides were used by the ViraFEST assay to expand antigen-specific CD4+ T cells ahead of sequencing. Cultured cells yielded isolated CD4+ T cells after 10 to 11 days. Each vaccine recipient was nucleocapsid antibody negative and had no prior SARS-CoV-2 infection. After 1.8 million or so PBMC were placed in each well, they were cultured with about 10 IU/ml IL-2 and about 10 ug/ml peptides. IL-2 medium was substituted for half the medium on days 3 and 7. The TCR sequence derives from a human donor who received a COVID-19 vaccine. The J gene is TRBJ2-5, the V gene TRBV6-5; 10 bases are a match to TRBD2. Sequencing was performed on CD4+ T cells from PBMCs cultured with SARS-CoV-2 spike peptides, taken before COVID-19 vaccination. CDR3 nucleotides: TGTGCCACCAAGTCCCTAGCGGGGGCTATCTCGCCCCAGTACTTC. This sequence encodes CATKSLAGAISPQYF.